The 23 T cell receptor beta chains in this list originate from one sample, sequenced in a study of blood T cell repertoires in COVID-19 (dated by TCRdb to 2018 to 2020). The library was generated by the immunoSEQ multiplex PCR assay. The immuneACCESS repertoire file appears here via TCRdb, limited to in-frame rearrangements. These files lack a portion of the clones; in checked studies, under half of the deficit traces to unresolved V genes, and the cause of the others is not known. The sample yields approximately 240,000 clones; 65% to 90% were counted once. Around 1.5% of the sample is taken by the ten largest. What was sequenced was peripheral blood. Receptor source: a woman in her 40s who had recovered from COVID-19.

This chain joins TRBV5-1 and TRBJ2-3; D perhaps matches TRBD1 (5 bases). Germline assignment: CDR1 SGHRS and CDR2 YFSETQ. V lost 1 base to trimming and J lost 2 bases, with 11 bases between them. The length of the CDR3 is 15 residues. CDR3 residues: CASSLFQGSTDTQYF. DNA of the CDR3: TGCGCCAGCAGCTTGTTTCAGGGATCCACAGATACGCAGTATTTT. Full variable domain (outside the CDR3, taken from reference TRBV5-1 and TRBJ2-3): KAGVTQTPRYLIKTRGQQVTLSCSPISGHRSVSWYQQTPGQGLQFLFEYFSETQRNKGNFPGRFSGRQFSNSRSEMNVSTLELGDSALYLCASSLFQGSTDTQYFGPGTRLTVL.

CDR3 sequence: CASSIGWDTQETQYF. DNA for the CDR3: TGCGCCAGCAGCATTGGATGGGACACGCAAGAGACCCAGTACTTC. The chain combines TRBV5-1 with TRBJ2-5, with D maybe TRBD1 (6 bases). The CDR3 consists of 15 residues. Germline CDR1 SGHRS, CDR2 YFSETQ. V lost 4 bases and J 2 bases, leaving 15 bases between the germline ends.

The sample holds a few counts of this clone. V is TRBV18 and J is TRBJ1-5, with TRBD1 identical over 9 bases. Unmatched junction bases numbered 12, after V lost 2 bases and J lost 7 bases. Germline V CDR1 and CDR2: KGHSH, LQKENI. This CDR3 region has 17 residues. The DNA of the CDR3 is TGTGCCAGCTCACCAAATGAGCTACAGGGGGCTGGGCAGCCCCAGCATTTT. It specifies CASSPNELQGAGQPQHF.

The chain employs TRBV19 and TRBJ2-7, with 16 positions matching TRBD2. With V trimmed by 7 bases and J by 5 bases, 14 bases remained unmatched. From germline, CDR1 is LNHDA and CDR2 SQIVND (reference sequence). This CDR3 contains 18 residues. The CDR3: CASTLGTSGGAGSDEQYF. DNA for the CDR3: TGTGCCAGTACCCTCGGGACTAGCGGGGGGGCCGGTTCAGACGAGCAGTACTTC. The variable domain in full, with the rest retrieved from reference TRBV19 and TRBJ2-7, is DGGITQSPKYLFRKEGQNVTLSCEQNLNHDAMYWYRQDPGQGLRLIYYSQIVNDFQKGDIAEGYSVSREKKESFPLTVTSAQKNPTAFYLCASTLGTSGGAGSDEQYFGPGTRLTVT.

This clone was observed a handful of times. The CDR3 region has the DNA TGTGCCAGCAGCTTCGGGAGACAGGGCGAAGCTTTCTTT. Its translation is CASSFGRQGEAFF. The chain combines TRBV7-9 with TRBJ1-1, with 7 bases lining up with TRBD1. J was trimmed by 8 bases and V by 3 bases; bases with no gene match: 6. The CDR3 extends over 13 amino acids. Germline CDR1 and CDR2: SEHNR and FQNEAQ (reference sequence).

V and J are TRBV5-1 and TRBJ2-5; D perhaps matches TRBD2 (7 bases). V dropped 4 bases and J dropped 5 bases, with 15 bases sitting between them. This CDR3 spans 14 amino acids. Germline V gives CDR1 SGHRS, CDR2 YFSETQ. CDR3 sequence (DNA): TGCGCCAGCAGCAACCTGGGGGGGCCCGAGACCCAGTACTTC. The encoded protein is CASSNLGGPETQYF.

The chain uses TRBV7-8 and TRBJ2-3, with D possibly matching TRBD2 (5 bases). Trimming removed 1 base from V and 4 bases from J, with 6 bases in between. CDR3 size: 13 residues. Germline V gene sequence: CDR1 SGHVS, CDR2 FQNEAQ. This CDR3 is CASSLGAADTQYF. The CDR3 nucleotides are TGTGCCAGCAGCTTAGGAGCGGCAGATACGCAGTATTTT.

The chain combines TRBV3-1 (or the pseudogene TRBV3-2) with TRBJ1-3; D is ambiguous. CDR1 LGHDT and CDR2 YNNKEL come from the germline V gene (reference sequence). V shed 0 bases and J shed 2 bases, with 11 bases lying between them. CDR3 length: 16 amino acids. The CDR3 reads CASSQDEAATGNTIYF. CDR3 nucleotide sequence: TGTGCCAGCAGCCAAGATGAGGCCGCTACTGGAAACACCATATATTTT.

The genes are TRBV7-2 and TRBJ2-3; a possible D gene is TRBD2 (5 bases). The ends were cut back, 1 base at V and 10 bases at J, with 12 bases in the middle. The CDR3 is made up of 13 amino acids. Germline values: CDR1 SGHTA, CDR2 FQGNSA. CDR3 region: CASSLGPEVSQYF. Written as DNA, the CDR3 is TGTGCCAGCAGCTTAGGCCCGGAGGTCTCGCAGTATTTT.

Comment on this clone: At the DNA level, this CDR3 is encoded by other sequences in the same sample as well. This rearrangement joins TRBV18 to TRBJ1-2; D is unclear. The CDR3 loop spans 13 amino acids. Trimming pared 3 bases from V and 1 base from J, leaving 6 bases between. Germline assignment: CDR1 KGHSH and CDR2 LQKENI. CDR3 DNA sequence: TGTGCCAGCTCACCTACAGATAACTATGGCTACACCTTC. Translating gives CASSPTDNYGYTF.

This chain uses TRBV27 with TRBJ1-2; tentatively, D is TRBD1 (5 bases). The CDR3 has 13 amino acids. V shed 5 bases and J shed 3 bases, with 10 bases lying between them. Per the germline V gene, CDR1 is MNHEY and CDR2 is SMNVEV (reference sequence). The CDR3 DNA sequence: TGTGCCAGCAGTGAGACAGAATACTATGGCTACACCTTC. This gives the protein CASSETEYYGYTF.

The chain has TRBV7-6 and TRBJ2-2, with TRBD1 matching 9 bases. Trimming at V came to 6 bases and at J to 2 bases, leaving 7 bases not matched to a gene. The germline V gene has CDR1 SGHVS and CDR2 FNYEAQ. The CDR3 is 16 residues long. In nucleotides, the CDR3 is TGTGCCAGCAGTTACACAGGGGGCGGAAACACCGGGGAGCTGTTTTTT. Protein sequence: CASSYTGGGNTGELFF.

The J gene is TRBJ1-2, the V gene TRBV7-9; D is ambiguous. The CDR3 has 15 amino acids. Germline assignment: CDR1 SEHNR and CDR2 FQNEAQ (reference sequence). V shed 5 bases and J shed 8 bases, with 21 bases lying between them. The CDR3 sequence is CASSPRNVLTMGYTF. The CDR3 DNA sequence: TGTGCCAGCAGCCCACGTAACGTGCTAACTATGGGCTACACCTTC.

The V call is TRBV9, the J call TRBJ1-6, with D possibly TRBD1 on 6 matching bases. V was clipped by 0 bases and J by 6 bases, with 16 bases between them. Germline CDR1 and CDR2: SGDLS and YYNGEE. This CDR3 is built from 17 residues. The CDR3 loop is CASSVGGGLGANSPLHF. DNA of the CDR3: TGTGCCAGCAGCGTAGGAGGGGGACTAGGGGCTAATTCACCCCTCCACTTT. Full variable domain (outside the CDR3, taken from reference TRBV9 and TRBJ1-6): DSGVTQTPKHLITATGQRVTLRCSPRSGDLSVYWYQQSLDQGLQFLIQYYNGEERAKGNILERFSAQQFPDLHSELNLSSLELGDSALYFCASSVGGGLGANSPLHFGNGTRLTVT.

V usage is TRBV7-2 and J usage is TRBJ2-1; 8 nucleotides line up with TRBD2. There are 16 residues in the CDR3. V lost 4 bases to trimming and J lost 3 bases; unmatched junction nucleotides: 8. Germline CDR1 is SGHTA and CDR2 is FQGNSA. As DNA, the CDR3 is TGTGCCAGCAGCTGGTTAGCGGGACTCCTCTACAATGAGCAGTTCTTC. Its protein is CASSWLAGLLYNEQFF.

The rearrangement uses TRBV3-1 (or the pseudogene TRBV3-2) and TRBJ2-7; 8 nucleotides line up with TRBD1. The CDR3 has 13 amino acids. Germline trimming cut 1 base from V and 4 bases from J; bases unmatched to any gene: 0. Germline CDR1 and CDR2: LGHDT and YNNKEL (reference sequence). CDR3 DNA: TGTGCCAGCAGCCAAGGGACAGGGTACGAGCAGTACTTC. Translation gives CASSQGTGYEQYF.

This clone was recorded once. The V gene is TRBV7-2, the J gene TRBJ1-2, with 9 bases lining up with TRBD1. Germline lookup yields CDR1 SGHTA and CDR2 FQGNSA. The length of the CDR3 is 15 residues. V lost 2 bases and J lost 8; bases outside the gene matches: 9. CDR3 coding DNA: TGTGCCAGCAGCTTAACCTTTGGACAGGGGAAAGGCTACACCTTC. This translates into CASSLTFGQGKGYTF. Using reference TRBV7-2 and TRBJ1-2 for the parts outside the CDR3, the full variable domain is GAGVSQSPSNKVTEKGKDVELRCDPISGHTALYWYRQSLGQGLEFLIYFQGNSAPDKSGLPSDRFSAERTGGSVSTLTIQRTQQEDSAVYLCASSLTFGQGKGYTFGSGTRLTVV.

The V and J genes are TRBV6-6 and TRBJ2-7; possible D gene TRBD2, 6 bases. CDR1 and CDR2 (germline): MNHNY, SVGAGI (reference sequence). V was pared by 8 bases and J by 6 bases, with 17 bases between. This CDR3 has 13 residues. Here the CDR3 reads CASAQAAGSEQYF. The CDR3 DNA follows: TGTGCCAGCGCCCAGGCAGCGGGTAGCGAGCAGTACTTC.

This sequence joins TRBV4-3 and TRBJ1-1, with a weak D call TRBD1 (6 bases). The ends were cut back, 4 bases at V and 1 base at J, with 10 bases in the middle. The CDR3 extends over 14 amino acids. Per germline, CDR1 LGHNA and CDR2 YSLEER. The CDR3 protein is CASSRGGRNTEAFF. The DNA for the CDR3 is TGCGCCAGCAGCCGAGGGGGTCGGAACACTGAAGCTTTCTTT.

This chain uses TRBV7-8 with TRBJ2-7, with 10 bases matching TRBD1. This CDR3 is built from 15 residues. The J segment lost 5 bases and the V segment lost 0 bases, leaving 4 bases of the junction unmatched. Germline V gene sequence: CDR1 SGHVS, CDR2 FQNEAQ. DNA of the CDR3: TGTGCCAGCAGCTTAGCCGGGACAGGGGTCCACGAGCAGTACTTC. This sequence encodes CASSLAGTGVHEQYF.

This clone has only one observation. The J gene is TRBJ2-5, the V gene TRBV2; 7 nucleotides line up with TRBD2. CDR1 and CDR2 from the germline V gene are SNHLY and FYNNEI. Losses at the gene ends were 6 bases for V and 5 bases for J; bases not matched to a gene: 9. The CDR3 is 14 residues long. CDR3 sequence (DNA): TGTGCCAGCAGCAAACTAGCGAGATGGGAGACCCAGTACTTC. Translation gives CASSKLARWETQYF.

The chain employs TRBV27 and TRBJ2-7; 7 bases line up with TRBD1. V was pared by 3 bases and J by 6 bases, with 8 bases of the junction left unmatched. Germline V lookup: CDR1 MNHEY, CDR2 SMNVEV (reference sequence). The CDR3 is 14 residues long. CDR3 amino acids: CASSFKDRRREQYF. The CDR3 nucleotides are TGTGCCAGCAGTTTCAAGGACAGGCGGCGCGAGCAGTACTTC.

This clone occurred once. The rearrangement joins TRBV2 to TRBJ1-4; D not resolved. Germline CDR1 reads SNHLY; CDR2 reads FYNNEI. The length of the CDR3 is 14 residues. Trimming removed 6 bases at V and 8 bases at J, with 16 bases between. Written as DNA, the CDR3 is TGTGCCAGCAGCGGGGAGCAGAAACTAGAAAAACTGTTTTTT. It translates to CASSGEQKLEKLFF.